The clone carrying this TCR beta chain was counted ten times or more. The CDR3 has 12 residues. Germline CDR1 reads ENHRY; CDR2 reads SYGVKD. V was cut by 5 bases and J by 6 bases, with 11 bases left in between. TCRdb passed the RT-PCR reads through MiXCR, listing each CDR3 protein once. The table has about 700,000 distinct CDR3 sequences, 13% to 15% seen once. This TCR came from a female donor in good health, serving as a healthy control. The source material was memory CD4+ T cells from blood. The rearrangement uses TRBV10-3 and TRBJ2-7; D gene unclear. CDR3 nucleotide sequence: TGTGCCATCAGTCAACCCCCCGCCGAGCAGTACTTC. Translated, it gives CAISQPPAEQYF.